This TCR beta chain was documented in a study of CD8 T cells in ankylosing spondylitis. Quantitative molecular-barcoded 5'-RACE generated the TCR beta libraries. In TCRdb, the 5' RACE reads were re-called with MiXCR into one record per CDR3 protein. This sample carries some 70,000 distinct CDR3 sequences, less than 6% of them seen once, and the ten largest clones take 2% to 2.5%. Trimming cost V 5 bases and J 8 bases, with 15 bases left between them. The CDR3 covers 13 residues. In germline, CDR1 is SGHTA, CDR2 FQGNSA. The chain joins TRBV7-2 to TRBJ1-1; maybe TRBD1 (5 bases). Sequenced: blood, either unsorted or a sorted T cell fraction (not recorded which). The origin of this receptor is a male donor with ankylosing spondylitis or in good health (not recorded which). CDR3 sequence (DNA): TGTGCCAGCAGCAAGACAGCCTACGGAGAAGCTTTCTTT. Its protein is CASSKTAYGEAFF.